This TCR beta chain was sequenced in a study of blood T cell repertoires in COVID-19. Across the study: The samples span acute and convalescent COVID-19 from the United States, Italy and Spain. PBMCs, B-cell-depleted T cells, or T cells were the source of the cDNA or gDNA that made up the material.

The CDR3 consists of 12 residues. Study processing details: By means of reference gene primer amplification, nucleated cell counts were estimated. The protocol was immunoSEQ multiplex PCR, while the TCRdb copy is restricted to in-frame clones and leaves out a portion. Clone size and V and J calls were adopted from that table, with D and trimming inferred from the DNA. The sample holds some 150,000 clones, 70% to 85% seen once. The sequence derives from a woman of 80 years or more with acute or convalescent COVID-19. The specimen sequenced was peripheral blood. This chain joins TRBV21-1 and TRBJ1-2. TRBV21-1 is described as a pseudogene. In DNA form, the CDR3 reads TGTGCCAGCGGGCGGGGGCCTTATGGCTACACCTTC. This translates into CASGRGPYGYTF.